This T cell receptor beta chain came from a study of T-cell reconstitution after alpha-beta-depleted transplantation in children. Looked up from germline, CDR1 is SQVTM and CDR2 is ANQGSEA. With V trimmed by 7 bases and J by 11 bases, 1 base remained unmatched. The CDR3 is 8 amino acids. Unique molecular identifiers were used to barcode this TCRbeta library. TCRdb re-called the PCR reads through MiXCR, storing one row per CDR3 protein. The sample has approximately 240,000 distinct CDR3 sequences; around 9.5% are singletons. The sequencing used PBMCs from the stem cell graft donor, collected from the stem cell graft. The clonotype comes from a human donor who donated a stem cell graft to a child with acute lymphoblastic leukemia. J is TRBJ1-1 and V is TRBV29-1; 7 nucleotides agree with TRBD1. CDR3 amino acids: CSATGAFF. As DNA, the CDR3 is TGCAGCGCGACAGGGGCTTTCTTT.